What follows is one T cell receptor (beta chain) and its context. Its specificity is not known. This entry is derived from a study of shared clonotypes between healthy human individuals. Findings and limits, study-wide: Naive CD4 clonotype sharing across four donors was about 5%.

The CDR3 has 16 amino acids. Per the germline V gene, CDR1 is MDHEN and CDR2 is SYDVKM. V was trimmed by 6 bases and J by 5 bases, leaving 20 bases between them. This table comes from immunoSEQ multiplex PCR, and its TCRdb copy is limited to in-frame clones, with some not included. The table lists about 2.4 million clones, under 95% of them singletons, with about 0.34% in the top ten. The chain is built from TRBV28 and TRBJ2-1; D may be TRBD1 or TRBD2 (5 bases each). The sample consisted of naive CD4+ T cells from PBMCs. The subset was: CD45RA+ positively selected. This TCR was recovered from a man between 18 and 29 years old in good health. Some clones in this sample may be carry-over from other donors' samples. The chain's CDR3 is CASREASKGRDNEQFF. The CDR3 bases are TGTGCCAGCAGAGAAGCGTCTAAGGGGAGAGACAATGAGCAGTTCTTC.